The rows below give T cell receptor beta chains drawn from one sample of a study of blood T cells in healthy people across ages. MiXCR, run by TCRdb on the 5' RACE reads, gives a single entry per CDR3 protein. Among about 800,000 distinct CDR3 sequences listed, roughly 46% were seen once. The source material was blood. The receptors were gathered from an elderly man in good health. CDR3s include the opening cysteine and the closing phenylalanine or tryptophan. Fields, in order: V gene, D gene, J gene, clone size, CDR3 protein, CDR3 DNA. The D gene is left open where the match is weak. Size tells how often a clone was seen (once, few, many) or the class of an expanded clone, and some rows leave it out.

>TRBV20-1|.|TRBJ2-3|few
CSARDFRERDTQYF
TGCAGTGCTAGAGATTTTCGGGAACGAGATACGCAGTATTTT
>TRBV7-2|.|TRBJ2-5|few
CASRWQETQYF
TGTGCCAGCAGGTGGCAAGAGACCCAGTACTTC
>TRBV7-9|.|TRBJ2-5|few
CASSVDGGETQYF
TGTGCCAGCAGCGTAGACGGGGGAGAGACCCAGTACTTC
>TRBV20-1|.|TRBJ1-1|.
CSAPQGFTEAFF
TGCAGTGCTCCACAGGGTTTCACTGAAGCTTTCTTT
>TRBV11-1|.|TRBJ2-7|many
CASSLDRDTSYEQYF
TGTGCCAGCAGCTTAGACCGGGACACGTCCTACGAGCAGTACTTC
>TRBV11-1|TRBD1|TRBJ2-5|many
CASSSRDRGSETQYF
TGTGCCAGCAGCTCCCGGGACAGGGGGTCCGAGACCCAGTACTTC
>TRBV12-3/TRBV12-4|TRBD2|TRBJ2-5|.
CASSLKAGWEETQYF
TGTGCCAGCAGTTTGAAAGCGGGGTGGGAGGAGACCCAGTACTTC
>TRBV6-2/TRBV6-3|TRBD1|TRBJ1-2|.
CASSYSSGGLGHGYTF
TGTGCCAGCAGTTACTCATCAGGGGGCCTCGGCCATGGCTACACCTTC
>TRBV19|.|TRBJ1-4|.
CASSIWSATNEKLFF
TGTGCCAGTAGTATCTGGAGTGCAACTAATGAAAAACTGTTTTTT
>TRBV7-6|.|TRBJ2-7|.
CASSLTAASSYEQYF
TGTGCCAGCAGCTTGACGGCCGCGAGCTCCTACGAGCAGTACTTC
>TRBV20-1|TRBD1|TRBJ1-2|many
CSARILGQGGYGYTF
TGCAGTGCTAGGATATTAGGACAGGGTGGCTATGGCTACACCTTC
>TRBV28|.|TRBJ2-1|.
CASSLFGNEQFF
TGTGCCAGCAGTTTATTTGGTAATGAGCAGTTCTTC
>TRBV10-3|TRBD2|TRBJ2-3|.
CAISAGLAGDGDTQYF
TGTGCCATCAGTGCCGGACTAGCGGGAGATGGAGATACGCAGTATTTT
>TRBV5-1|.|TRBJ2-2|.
CASSISSRTNTGELFF
TGCGCCAGCAGCATTTCCTCAAGAACGAACACCGGGGAGCTGTTTTTT
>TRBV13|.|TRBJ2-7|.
CASSPAGAEISYEQYF
TGTGCCAGCAGTCCGGCGGGCGCGGAGATATCCTACGAGCAGTACTTC
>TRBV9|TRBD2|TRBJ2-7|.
CASSPRDYSHEQYF
TGTGCCAGCAGCCCGAGGGACTATTCCCACGAGCAGTACTTC
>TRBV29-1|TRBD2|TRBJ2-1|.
CSGTPGLAGGIYNEQFF
TGCAGCGGGACACCAGGACTAGCGGGAGGGATCTACAATGAGCAGTTCTTC
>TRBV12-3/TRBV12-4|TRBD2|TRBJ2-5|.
CASSHSGVQETQYF
TGTGCCAGCAGTCACAGCGGGGTTCAAGAGACCCAGTACTTC
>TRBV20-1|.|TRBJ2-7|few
CSARGHRGSSYNEQYF
TGCAGTGCTAGAGGCCACCGCGGTAGCTCCTACAATGAGCAGTACTTC
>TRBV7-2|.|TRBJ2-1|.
CASSHLRNEQFF
TGTGCCAGCAGCCATCTTCGCAATGAGCAGTTCTTC
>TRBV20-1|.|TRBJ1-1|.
CSARRDPRRTGAFF
TGCAGTGCGAGAAGAGACCCAAGGCGGACTGGAGCTTTCTTT
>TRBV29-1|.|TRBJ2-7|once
CSVVAGLEQYF
TGCAGCGTTGTGGCAGGGCTCGAGCAGTACTTC
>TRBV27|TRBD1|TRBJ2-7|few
CASSLVNRQGLGEQYF
TGTGCCAGCAGTTTAGTAAACAGACAGGGGCTGGGGGAGCAGTACTTC
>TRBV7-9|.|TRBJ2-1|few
CASSLSRAPDFQFF
TGTGCCAGCAGCCTGAGCCGGGCCCCCGATTTCCAGTTCTTC
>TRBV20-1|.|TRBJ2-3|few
CRGGAGAPDTQYF
TGCAGGGGGGGCGCGGGGGCCCCAGATACGCAGTATTTT
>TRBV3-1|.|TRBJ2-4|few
CASSQDGAGQNIQYF
TGTGCCAGCAGCCAAGATGGAGCGGGCCAAAACATTCAGTACTTC
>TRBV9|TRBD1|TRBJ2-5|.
CAGSVRQGGYQETQYF
TGTGCCGGCAGCGTCAGACAGGGGGGGTACCAAGAGACCCAGTACTTC
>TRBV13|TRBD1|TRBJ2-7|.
CASSFSLGRGRLVGYEQYF
TGTGCCAGCAGCTTTTCTTTGGGCAGGGGGCGGTTAGTTGGTTACGAGCAGTACTTC
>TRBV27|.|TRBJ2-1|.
CASNLGRYNEQFF
TGTGCCAGCAATTTAGGACGATACAATGAGCAGTTCTTC
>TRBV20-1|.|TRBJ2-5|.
CSARGREETQYF
TGCAGTGCTCGCGGGCGTGAGGAGACCCAGTACTTC
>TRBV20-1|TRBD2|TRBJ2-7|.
CSAREGLGLAGGQSYEQYF
TGCAGTGCTAGAGAAGGGCTGGGACTAGCGGGAGGGCAGTCCTACGAGCAGTACTTC
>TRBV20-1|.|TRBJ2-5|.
CSAVESGETQYF
TGCAGTGCTGTCGAGTCGGGCGAGACCCAGTACTTC
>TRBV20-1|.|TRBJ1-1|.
CSAGTGYSNTEAFF
TGCAGTGCCGGAACGGGATATTCGAACACTGAAGCTTTCTTT
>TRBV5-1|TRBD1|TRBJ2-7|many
CASRLGQGNEQYF
TGCGCCAGCAGGCTGGGACAGGGGAACGAGCAGTACTTC
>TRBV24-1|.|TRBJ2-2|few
CATSDSTKRRAAGELFF
TGTGCCACCAGTGACTCCACCAAAAGGAGAGCGGCCGGGGAGCTGTTTTTT
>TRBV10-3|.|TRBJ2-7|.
CAIGHHRAGRTYEQYF
TGTGCCATCGGCCACCACCGGGCAGGGCGCACCTACGAGCAGTACTTC
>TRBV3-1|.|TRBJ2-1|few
CASSSYPGDEQFF
TGTGCCAGCAGCTCCTACCCCGGGGATGAGCAGTTCTTC
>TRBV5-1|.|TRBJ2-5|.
CASSPITGQTQYF
TGCGCCAGCAGCCCAATTACTGGGCAGACCCAGTACTTC
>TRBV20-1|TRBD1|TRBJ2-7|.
CSASKNRGQVYYEQYF
TGCAGTGCTAGTAAAAACCGGGGACAGGTGTACTACGAGCAGTACTTC
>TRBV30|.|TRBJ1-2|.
CAWTVGQGIYGYTF
TGTGCCTGGACGGTAGGGCAGGGGATCTATGGCTACACCTTC